The source of this T cell receptor (beta chain) is a study of T-cell reconstitution after alpha-beta-depleted transplantation in children (dated by TCRdb to 2016 to 2018). Regarding the research as a whole: Using TCR repertoire profiling, the study followed T-cell immune reconstitution in a quantitative way in children after TCRalphabeta/CD19-depleted allogeneic hematopoietic cell transplantation. The study at large found these results: In some patients, the high TCRbeta diversity seen at day 60 was put down to recipient T cells and intrathymic progenitors that had survived conditioning. Apparently early alphabetaT-cell count recovery about two months after transplant reportedly relied on only several hundred rapidly expanded clones derived from non-depleted graft cells. Hyperexpanded clone frequencies declined over subsequent months; after one year, T-cell counts and TCRbeta diversity were mostly attributed to newly produced T cells.

The junction shows trimming of 7 bases on V and 13 bases on J, and the gene matches do not reach 5 bases of it. Measured from the cysteine to the phenylalanine, the CDR3 is 11 residues long. Just the 33-base CDR3 DNA is kept, in frame starting at base 1. This clonotype was counted at least ten times. What antigen it recognizes has not been identified. One base away there is no much larger clone; base qualities are not given. The method behind the library was PCR. Sequenced using an Illumina HiSeq 2500. Molecular barcoding was employed in the preparation of TCR libraries, with unique molecular identifiers being used to normalize TCRbeta repertoire quantification. TCRdb trimmed public reads at Q25 via fastp, called clones via MiXCR and kept in-frame beta chains. Each entry is one CDR3 protein sequence, shown with its most common DNA and genes. The table for this sample lists approximately 500,000 distinct CDR3 sequences; more than 9% of them were counted only once. Of the sample, roughly 2% is held by the ten largest clones.

Taken with the paper, the label for treatment or condition translates to: allogeneic hematopoietic cell transplantation with graft depleted of TCRalphabeta T cells and CD19 B cells. Transplant recipients were children who received TCRalphabeta/CD19-depleted allogeneic hematopoietic cell grafts. The chain is assembled from TRBV12-3 or TRBV12-4 and TRBJ1-1, with 11 bases aligning to TRBD1. Here the sequenced sample was PBMCs, taken before TCRalphabeta/CD19-depleted stem cell transplant. The clonotype comes from a child between 2 and 9 years old with inherited bone marrow failure, due to receive a stem cell transplant. The DNA sequence follows: TGTGCCAGCACCCTGGGACAGGGGGTTTTCTTT. Protein translation: CASTLGQGVFF.